Reported below is one TCR beta chain. The PCR used 60 Vbeta and 13 Jbeta primers. Some clones are missing from TCRdb's copy, which holds only in-frame ones; the method was immunoSEQ multiplex PCR. The table lists 100,000 or so clones, 75% to 80% of them singletons, with about 4.5% in the top ten. The CDR3 runs to 16 residues. Germline CDR1 reads SGHDN; CDR2 reads FVKESK. The V and J ends lost 2 bases and 0 bases respectively, with 14 bases between them. This entry belongs to a study of cytomegalovirus exposure and HLA in healthy donors. The sequenced sample was PBMCs. The sequence was collected from a woman aged 40 to 50 in good health and CMV-seropositive. The chain carries TRBV14 and TRBJ2-7; D is uncertain. CDR3 DNA: TGTGCCAGCAGCCAAAGAATTGGCGGCTACTCCTACGAGCAGTACTTC. Encoded protein: CASSQRIGGYSYEQYF.